This record looks at one T cell receptor beta chain sequence and its context. The antigen is unknown. The data were obtained in a study of beta chain features in type 1 diabetes. Across the study: Sorted cells examined across all samples numbered 107,917,701.

Findings and limits, study-wide: PCR might favor shorter templates, but any such skew would affect patients and controls equally. Within each of all four CD4+ subsets, Type 1 diabetes patients had TCRB CDR3s that were moderately but significantly shorter.

What was sequenced were expressed TCRB transcripts, since all of the isolated RNA had been reverse transcribed. It was found that naive, central memory and regulatory T cell samples averaged about 3.57 million reads. Produced via immunoSEQ multiplex PCR; TCRdb's table is partial and in-frame only. The data show around 310,000 clones, about 13% seen once. By way of CD45RO/CCR7/CD25/CD127/CD95/CD27, the CD4+ regulatory, stem cell-like memory, central memory and naive cells were sorted. Germline V lookup: CDR1 GTSNPN, CDR2 SVGIG (reference sequence). The CDR3 is 14 residues long. Trimming took 7 bases from V and 5 from J, leaving 17 bases between them.

The sample was naive CD4+ T cells from blood. The chain is built from TRBV30 and TRBJ2-2; the D gene is possibly TRBD1 (6 bases). This TCR was recovered from a young woman with type 1 diabetes. The CDR3 DNA sequence: TGTGCCTCCAAACCCGGGACACCAACCGGGGAGCTGTTTTTT. Translated, it gives CASKPGTPTGELFF.